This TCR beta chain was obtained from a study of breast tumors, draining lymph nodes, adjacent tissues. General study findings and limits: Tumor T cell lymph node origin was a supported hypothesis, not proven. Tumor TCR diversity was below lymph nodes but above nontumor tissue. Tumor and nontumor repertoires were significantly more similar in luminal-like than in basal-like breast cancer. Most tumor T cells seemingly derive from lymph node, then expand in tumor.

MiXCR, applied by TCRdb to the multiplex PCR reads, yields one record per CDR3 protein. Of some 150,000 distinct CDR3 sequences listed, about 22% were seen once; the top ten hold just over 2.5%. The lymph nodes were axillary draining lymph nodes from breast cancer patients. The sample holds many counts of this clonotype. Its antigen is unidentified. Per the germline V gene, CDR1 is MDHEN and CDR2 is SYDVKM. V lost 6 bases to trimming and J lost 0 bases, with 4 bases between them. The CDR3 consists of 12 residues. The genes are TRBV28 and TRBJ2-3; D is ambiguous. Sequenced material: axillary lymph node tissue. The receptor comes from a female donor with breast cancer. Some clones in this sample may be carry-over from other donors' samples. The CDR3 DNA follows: TGTGCCAGCAGGGGTAGCACAGATACGCAGTATTTT. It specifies CASRGSTDTQYF.